The 26 T cell receptor beta chains below were found in one sample sequenced in a study of cytomegalovirus exposure and HLA in healthy donors (dated by TCRdb to about 2017). The method behind the library was the immunoSEQ multiplex PCR assay. The multiplex PCR relied on a mix of 60 forward primers for TCR Vbeta segments and 13 reverse primers for TCR Jbeta segments. TCRdb provides this immuneACCESS table in a form limited to in-frame rearrangements. Some clones are lacking; in checked studies, under half of them reflect an unresolved V gene, and why the rest are absent is not known. This sample comprises roughly 150,000 clones, 80% of them detected only once. The ten largest clones add up to approximately 1.2% of the sample. The sample comprised PBMCs. The receptors stem from a man in his thirties or forties in good health and CMV-seronegative.

The chain links TRBV4-3 to TRBJ2-1; no definite D call. The CDR3 loop spans 16 amino acids. V lost 0 bases to trimming and J lost 8 bases, with 17 bases between them. Germline values: CDR1 LGHNA, CDR2 YSLEER. The CDR3 coding sequence is TGCGCCAGCAGCCAAGAAACGGCAGCCCGCGGAGATGAGCAGTTCTTC. Translating gives CASSQETAARGDEQFF.

V and J are TRBV5-4 and TRBJ2-7, with TRBD2 identical over 8 bases. This CDR3 region has 15 residues. V lost 0 bases and J lost 4; bases outside the gene matches: 6. The germline V gene encodes CDR1 SGHNT and CDR2 YYREEE (reference sequence). The CDR3 bases are TGTGCCAGCAGCTTGGGACCGGGAGGGGAGTACGAGCAGTACTTC. Protein sequence: CASSLGPGGEYEQYF. The full variable domain, rest sourced from reference TRBV5-4 and TRBJ2-7, is ETGVTQSPTHLIKTRGQQVTLRCSSQSGHNTVSWYQQALGQGPQFIFQYYREEENGRGNFPPRFSGLQFPNYSSELNVNALELDDSALYLCASSLGPGGEYEQYFGPGTRLTVT.

V is TRBV5-8 and J is TRBJ2-2; TRBD2 matches at 8 bases. The V gene end was trimmed by 0 bases and the J gene end by 5 bases; junction bases not matched to a gene: 12. The germline gives CDR1 SGHTS, CDR2 YDEGEE. The CDR3 sequence is 18 residues long. DNA of the CDR3: TGTGCCAGCAGCTTGGCTAGCGGGTCCTGGACGTATACCGGGGAGCTGTTTTTT. It yields the protein CASSLASGSWTYTGELFF.

Worth noting for this clone: The CDR3 ends on some other residue instead of the conserved phenylalanine or tryptophan, so this is likely a read error. No DNA is shown, since the ends of the CDR3 on it are uncertain; the CDR3 is the one TCRdb lists. The chain combines TRBV2 with TRBJ1-4. Germline CDR1 SNHLY, CDR2 FYNNEI. The CDR3 has 11 residues if both end residues are counted. The CDR3 loop is CASSEARGTFS.

As to this clone: One end of the junction fails to match germline, which may point to a read error. The J gene is TRBJ2-6, the V gene TRBV7-7; TRBD1 matches 9 bases. CDR1 and CDR2 (germline): SSHAT, FNYEAQ (reference sequence). The CDR3 consists of 17 residues. Here the CDR3 DNA reads TGTGCTAGCAGCCTGGGACAGGGATCCCTCGGGGCCAACGTCCTGACTTTC. Its translation: CASSLGQGSLGANVLTF.

The chain joins TRBV2 to TRBJ1-5; 10 nucleotides line up with TRBD1. CDR3 length equals 14 residues. The V gene's germline CDR1 is SNHLY and CDR2 FYNNEI. After removal of 6 bases from V and 3 bases from J, the junction contained 2 bases not matched to a gene. The CDR3, as DNA: TGTGCCAGCAGCGGGACAGGGGCCAATCAGCCCCAGCATTTT. The encoded protein is CASSGTGANQPQHF.

This chain joins TRBV30 and TRBJ2-7, with unresolved D. The CDR3 has 11 residues. Germline lookup yields CDR1 GTSNPN and CDR2 SVGIG (reference sequence). V lost 2 bases and J lost 3, with 5 bases in between. In DNA, the CDR3 is TGTGCCTGGAGTAGCTTCTACGAGCAGTACTTC. This translates into CAWSSFYEQYF.

V and J are TRBV6-5 and TRBJ2-7, with 7 bases aligning to TRBD1. The CDR3 has 16 amino acids. Germline V gives CDR1 MNHEY, CDR2 SVGAGI. V lost 0 bases to trimming and J lost 5 bases; unmatched junction nucleotides: 10. For the CDR3, the DNA is TGTGCCAGCAGTTACTCGGGGGACAGCCTCTTGGACGAGCAGTACTTC. Encoded protein: CASSYSGDSLLDEQYF.

This clone was observed a few times. The chain uses TRBV4-3 and TRBJ2-5; 15 bases line up with TRBD2. The V gene's germline CDR1 is LGHNA and CDR2 YSLEER. V shed 6 bases and J 5 bases; nucleotides not matched to a gene: 10. The CDR3 extends over 17 amino acids. The CDR3 loop is CASSNLAGTSGGETQYF. DNA of the CDR3: TGCGCCAGCAGTAATCTAGCCGGGACTAGCGGGGGGGAGACCCAGTACTTC.

This chain uses TRBV28 with TRBJ2-7; D ambiguous. This CDR3 contains 15 residues. With 1 base removed from V and 2 bases from J, the gap between germline ends came to 12 bases. Germline V lookup: CDR1 MDHEN, CDR2 SYDVKM. The CDR3 reads CASSLLAGSAYEQYF. CDR3 DNA: TGTGCCAGCAGTTTATTGGCCGGGTCTGCCTACGAGCAGTACTTC.

V usage is TRBV13 and J usage is TRBJ2-7; 9 bases are a match to TRBD1. The CDR3 covers 17 residues. The germline gives CDR1 PRHDT, CDR2 FYEKMQ (reference sequence). With V trimmed by 2 bases and J by 1 base, 9 bases remained unmatched. CDR3 coding DNA: TGTGCCAGCAGCTTACATGAGGACAGGGGAGGGTCCTACGAGCAGTACTTC. Translating gives CASSLHEDRGGSYEQYF.

The table lists this clone with a few counts. This CDR3 reads CASRKIGTLHFF. The DNA for the CDR3 is TGTGCCAGCAGGAAAATCGGGACATTACACTTCTTC. The chain employs TRBV6-5 and TRBJ2-1; D may be TRBD1 (6 bases). V lost 6 bases to trimming and J lost 16 bases, with 19 bases between them. CDR1 is MNHEY and CDR2 is SVGAGI in the germline V gene. The CDR3 runs 12 residues.

V usage is TRBV19 and J usage is TRBJ1-2, with 7 nucleotides matching TRBD1. Germline V gives CDR1 LNHDA, CDR2 SQIVND (reference sequence). The J segment lost 6 bases and the V segment lost 8 bases, leaving 6 bases of the junction unmatched. The CDR3 has 12 amino acids. The CDR3 nucleotides read TGTGCCAGTCACAGGGGAGCCAATGGCTACACCTTC. Protein product: CASHRGANGYTF. Together with reference TRBV19 and TRBJ1-2, the CDR3 gives the full variable domain: DGGITQSPKYLFRKEGQNVTLSCEQNLNHDAMYWYRQDPGQGLRLIYYSQIVNDFQKGDIAEGYSVSREKKESFPLTVTSAQKNPTAFYLCASHRGANGYTFGSGTRLTVV.

This clone was observed a handful of times. J is TRBJ2-7 and V is TRBV9, with 7 bases aligning to TRBD2. CDR3 size: 15 residues. V lost 1 base, J lost 2 bases, and 6 bases stayed unmatched. In germline, CDR1 is SGDLS, CDR2 YYNGEE. This CDR3 reads CASSVTLGTTYEQYF. The DNA of the CDR3 is TGTGCCAGCAGCGTAACCCTAGGGACTACCTACGAGCAGTACTTC.

The V and J genes are TRBV28 and TRBJ2-7, with D perhaps matching TRBD2 (5 bases). Trimming shortened V by 8 bases and J by 2 bases, and 16 bases separated the two germline ends. Per germline, CDR1 MDHEN and CDR2 SYDVKM. This CDR3 spans 14 amino acids. The CDR3 DNA is TGTGCCAGCTCTATTGGAGGCAGCGCCTACGAGCAGTACTTC. This encodes CASSIGGSAYEQYF.

The chain is built from TRBV7-9 and TRBJ1-2, with D possibly being TRBD1 (6 bases). Trimming removed 4 bases at V and 5 bases at J, with 17 bases between. Germline assignment: CDR1 SEHNR and CDR2 FQNEAQ (reference sequence). This CDR3 contains 15 residues. The CDR3, as DNA: TGTGCCAGCAGCTCCTTTAGAGGCAGGGGATATGGCTACACCTTC. This encodes CASSSFRGRGYGYTF. The full variable domain, in which reference TRBV7-9 and TRBJ1-2 provide the parts outside the CDR3, is DTGVSQNPRHKITKRGQNVTFRCDPISEHNRLYWYRQTLGQGPEFLTYFQNEAQLEKSRLLSDRFSAERPKGSFSTLEIQRTEQGDSAMYLCASSSFRGRGYGYTFGSGTRLTVV.

This chain joins TRBV7-2 and TRBJ2-7; D perhaps matches TRBD1 (5 bases). V lost 1 base and J lost 6, with 7 bases in between. The CDR3 is 12 residues long. Germline-derived CDR1 and CDR2 are SGHTA and FQGNSA. CDR3 sequence: CASSLGGTEQYF. For the CDR3, the DNA is TGTGCCAGCAGCTTAGGGGGCACCGAGCAGTACTTC.

The chain combines TRBV5-1 with TRBJ2-5, with a tentative D call TRBD2 (6 bases). Germline CDR1 reads SGHRS; CDR2 reads YFSETQ. CDR3 size: 14 residues. V gave up 0 bases and J gave up 1 base, with 7 bases separating them. The CDR3 sequence is CASSLGTIQETQYF. CDR3 coding DNA: TGCGCCAGCAGCTTGGGGACTATCCAAGAGACCCAGTACTTC.

The rearrangement links TRBV5-4 to TRBJ2-3; D perhaps matches TRBD2 (6 bases). This CDR3 comprises 13 residues. Germline V gives CDR1 SGHNT, CDR2 YYREEE (reference sequence). Trimming pared 7 bases from V and 5 bases from J, leaving 14 bases between. CDR3 coding DNA: TGTGCCAGCCACATTAGCGGTTTAGATACGCAGTATTTT. Translating it yields CASHISGLDTQYF.

The rearrangement uses TRBV15 and TRBJ1-6; possible D gene TRBD1, 6 bases. V was clipped by 0 bases and J by 9 bases, with 9 bases between them. Germline values: CDR1 LNHNV, CDR2 YYDKDF (reference sequence). The CDR3 loop spans 14 amino acids. CDR3 sequence reads: CATSRDQGTSPLHF. DNA of the CDR3: TGTGCCACCAGCAGAGACCAGGGGACTTCACCCCTCCACTTT.

The chain employs TRBV5-1 and TRBJ2-7, with D unresolved. This CDR3 is 14 amino acids long. Germline-derived CDR1 and CDR2 are SGHRS and YFSETQ. Trimming shortened V by 1 base and J by 1 base, and 9 bases separated the two germline ends. The CDR3 nucleotides are TGCGCCAGCAGCTTGAACGCGGAATCCTACGAGCAGTACTTC. Its translation is CASSLNAESYEQYF.

The chain's CDR3 is CAISEWGKEQYF. CDR3 DNA sequence: TGTGCCATCAGTGAGTGGGGCAAGGAGCAGTACTTC. The V and J genes are TRBV10-3 and TRBJ2-7, with D possibly matching TRBD1 (5 bases). Germline V gene sequence: CDR1 ENHRY, CDR2 SYGVKD. V was shortened by 1 base and J by 7 bases, with 8 bases between the two germline ends. The CDR3 has 12 residues.

This rearrangement joins TRBV11-2 to TRBJ2-7; D is unresolved. The germline V and J ends were trimmed by 3 bases and 3 bases, with 12 bases remaining between them. From germline, CDR1 is SGHAT and CDR2 FQNNGV. The CDR3 has 14 amino acids. The CDR3 nucleotides read TGTGCCAGCAGCTTGGCTGAGCGCCTCTACGAGCAGTACTTC. This sequence encodes CASSLAERLYEQYF.

This chain uses TRBV9 with TRBJ2-1, with TRBD2 identical over 8 bases. CDR1 SGDLS and CDR2 YYNGEE come from the germline V gene. The CDR3 has 22 amino acids. Trimming took 0 bases from V and 7 from J; bases not matched to a gene: 27. CDR3 sequence (DNA): TGTGCCAGCAGCGTAGCTACGTCCGGACAGCATAGAAGCGGGAGAACCCCAAATGAGCAGTTCTTC. This translates into CASSVATSGQHRSGRTPNEQFF.

This clone was detected once. This sequence joins TRBV28 and TRBJ1-2, with no clear D. V was pared by 5 bases and J by 3 bases, with 13 bases between. CDR3 size: 14 residues. The germline CDR1 and CDR2 sequences are MDHEN and SYDVKM. CDR3 nucleotide sequence: TGTGCCAGCAGTCTGACGGAGTGGTACTATGGCTACACCTTC. It encodes CASSLTEWYYGYTF.

This clone was recorded a few times. This chain connects TRBV6-4 to TRBJ2-7; 10 nucleotides agree with TRBD2. V shed 11 bases and J 7 bases; nucleotides not matched to a gene: 14. This CDR3 has 14 residues. The germline gives CDR1 MRHNA, CDR2 SNTAGT. The CDR3 is CAPGGSGRCWEQYF. In DNA form, the CDR3 reads TGTGCCCCCGGAGGTAGCGGGAGGTGTTGGGAGCAGTACTTC.